This is a list of T cell receptor beta chains from one sample in a study of blood T cell repertoires in COVID-19. Generated by immunoSEQ multiplex PCR, the TCRdb table keeps only in-frame clones and is missing some. The sample has 200,000 to 250,000 clones; around 80% are singletons. Sequenced sample: PBMCs or T cells enriched from blood (not recorded which). These receptor sequences come from a man aged 55-75 years who had recovered from COVID-19. The CDR3 runs from the conserved cysteine through the conserved F or W. A D gene is named only where the DNA matches it firmly. For some rows the clone size is stated as once, few or many, or as a class when expanded; others skip it.

CDR3nt: TGCGCCAGCAGCTTGGCCAAGACTAGGGGCCAAGAGACCCAGTACTTC
CDR3aa: CASSLAKTRGQETQYF
v_gene: TRBV5-1
abundance: NA
j_gene: TRBJ2-5
d_gene: NA

CDR3nt: TGTGCCAGCAGCCAAGTACCGGGACTAGCGGGGGGGCTAAGTGAGCAGTTCTTC
CDR3aa: CASSQVPGLAGGLSEQFF
v_gene: TRBV3-1/TRBV3-2
abundance: NA
j_gene: TRBJ2-1
d_gene: TRBD2

CDR3nt: TGTGCCAGTAGTATTGTGGGGACAGGGCTTTATACGCAGTATTTT
CDR3aa: CASSIVGTGLYTQYF
v_gene: TRBV19
abundance: once
j_gene: TRBJ2-3
d_gene: TRBD1

CDR3nt: TGTGCCAGTAGTCCCCAGGGACAGGGGCCTAACTATGGCTACACCTTC
CDR3aa: CASSPQGQGPNYGYTF
v_gene: TRBV19
abundance: NA
j_gene: TRBJ1-2
d_gene: TRBD1

CDR3nt: TGCAGTGTTCTTGACAGGGTGTTAGCTTTCTTT
CDR3aa: CSVLDRVLAFF
v_gene: TRBV20-1
abundance: NA
j_gene: TRBJ1-1
d_gene: TRBD1

CDR3nt: TGTGCCAGCTCACCTCAGGGACAGGGTTTCTCACCCCTCCACTTT
CDR3aa: CASSPQGQGFSPLHF
v_gene: TRBV18
abundance: NA
j_gene: TRBJ1-6
d_gene: TRBD1

CDR3nt: TGCAGCGTTGGGGGGGGTAGGTTTGGCTACACCTTC
CDR3aa: CSVGGGRFGYTF
v_gene: TRBV29-1
abundance: NA
j_gene: TRBJ1-2
d_gene: NA

CDR3nt: TGTGCCAGCAGTTACATCGGAGGGGGGGTTGGTCAGCCCCAGCATTTT
CDR3aa: CASSYIGGGVGQPQHF
v_gene: TRBV6-2/TRBV6-3
abundance: few
j_gene: TRBJ1-5
d_gene: NA

CDR3nt: TGTGCCAGCAGTTTATGGGGCGCCGTTGAGACCCAGTACTTC
CDR3aa: CASSLWGAVETQYF
v_gene: TRBV27
abundance: NA
j_gene: TRBJ2-5
d_gene: NA

CDR3nt: TGCGCCAGCAGCCAAGATTCAAGAGTCAGCAGGGCGGAGACCCAGTACTTC
CDR3aa: CASSQDSRVSRAETQYF
v_gene: TRBV4-3
abundance: NA
j_gene: TRBJ2-5
d_gene: NA

CDR3nt: TGCGCCAGCAGCTTGGGACAGCTTAATGAAAAACTGTTTTTT
CDR3aa: CASSLGQLNEKLFF
v_gene: TRBV5-1
abundance: NA
j_gene: TRBJ1-4
d_gene: NA

CDR3nt: TGTGCCAGCAGGCCGCAGGGGGCGGACACTGAAGCTTTCTTT
CDR3aa: CASRPQGADTEAFF
v_gene: TRBV5-4
abundance: NA
j_gene: TRBJ1-1
d_gene: TRBD1

CDR3nt: TGTGCCAGCAGTGATCCTGGGGGCGGCGAGCAGTACTTC
CDR3aa: CASSDPGGGEQYF
v_gene: TRBV6-4
abundance: few
j_gene: TRBJ2-7
d_gene: NA

CDR3nt: TGTGCCAGCAGAGGCCGGGACAGGGCCTACGAGCAGTACTTC
CDR3aa: CASRGRDRAYEQYF
v_gene: TRBV6-6
abundance: NA
j_gene: TRBJ2-7
d_gene: TRBD1

CDR3nt: TGTGCTGACGAGGGGTTACAGGGTGGAGGAAACACCATATATTTT
CDR3aa: CADEGLQGGGNTIYF
v_gene: TRBV7-9
abundance: once
j_gene: TRBJ1-3
d_gene: NA

CDR3nt: TGTGCCAGCTCACCTAACGCGGACTCTGGGCCCCTCCACTTT
CDR3aa: CASSPNADSGPLHF
v_gene: TRBV18
abundance: NA
j_gene: TRBJ1-6
d_gene: NA

CDR3nt: TGCGCCAGCAGCTTGGGAGTAAGAAACCAAGAGACCCAGTACTTC
CDR3aa: CASSLGVRNQETQYF
v_gene: TRBV5-1
abundance: NA
j_gene: TRBJ2-5
d_gene: NA

CDR3nt: TGTGCCAGCAGTGAACCCGGCGAGGGGGCAGGGGAAAAACTGTTTTTT
CDR3aa: CASSEPGEGAGEKLFF
v_gene: TRBV2
abundance: once
j_gene: TRBJ1-4
d_gene: TRBD1

CDR3nt: TGTGCCAGCAGTAAGGGGAACAGGGACATGAACACTGAAGCTTTCTTT
CDR3aa: CASSKGNRDMNTEAFF
v_gene: TRBV5-4
abundance: NA
j_gene: TRBJ1-1
d_gene: NA

CDR3nt: TGTGCCAGTAGTCCCGACAGGATCGGTGGCTACACCTTC
CDR3aa: CASSPDRIGGYTF
v_gene: TRBV19
abundance: NA
j_gene: TRBJ1-2
d_gene: NA

CDR3nt: TGTGCCAGCAGTGACCCGGGACAGGGGGCGTCCGGCTACACCTTC
CDR3aa: CASSDPGQGASGYTF
v_gene: TRBV2
abundance: NA
j_gene: TRBJ1-2
d_gene: TRBD1

CDR3nt: TGTGCCAGTAGTATAGTAGCGGACTATTCCGAGCAGTACTTC
CDR3aa: CASSIVADYSEQYF
v_gene: TRBV19
abundance: NA
j_gene: TRBJ2-7
d_gene: NA

CDR3nt: TGTGCCAGCGTGGGACAGGCTATGAACACTGAAGCTTTCTTT
CDR3aa: CASVGQAMNTEAFF
v_gene: TRBV6-5
abundance: once
j_gene: TRBJ1-1
d_gene: TRBD1

CDR3nt: TGTGCCAGCTCACCCGAAGGGACAGTGAACACCGGGGAGCTGTTTTTT
CDR3aa: CASSPEGTVNTGELFF
v_gene: TRBV18
abundance: NA
j_gene: TRBJ2-2
d_gene: TRBD1

CDR3nt: TGTGCCAGCAGTAACAGGGCTGGCTATGGCTACACCTTC
CDR3aa: CASSNRAGYGYTF
v_gene: TRBV27
abundance: NA
j_gene: TRBJ1-2
d_gene: NA

CDR3nt: TGTGCCAGCAGGGCCGGACAGGGGATCAATCAGCCCCAGCATTTT
CDR3aa: CASRAGQGINQPQHF
v_gene: TRBV6-5
abundance: NA
j_gene: TRBJ1-5
d_gene: TRBD1

CDR3nt: TGCAGTGCTAGATCAGTTGCTGCAGCTTTCTTT
CDR3aa: CSARSVAAAFF
v_gene: TRBV20-1
abundance: once
j_gene: TRBJ1-1
d_gene: NA

CDR3nt: TGCGCCAGCAGTCCGAAGGGTGTTAGGGGCGGCACAGATACGCAGTATTTT
CDR3aa: CASSPKGVRGGTDTQYF
v_gene: TRBV5-1
abundance: NA
j_gene: TRBJ2-3
d_gene: NA

CDR3nt: TGTGCCAGCAGCGGCCGACAGGGGGCGGGGGCCAAAAACATTCAGTACTTC
CDR3aa: CASSGRQGAGAKNIQYF
v_gene: TRBV9
abundance: NA
j_gene: TRBJ2-4
d_gene: TRBD1

CDR3nt: TGCGCCAGCAGCCAGTGGAGGGGAGAGACCCAGTACTTC
CDR3aa: CASSQWRGETQYF
v_gene: TRBV4-1
abundance: few
j_gene: TRBJ2-5
d_gene: NA

CDR3nt: TGTGCCAGCAGCTTAGTCGTTGGGACAGGGAATAATCAGCCCCAGCATTTT
CDR3aa: CASSLVVGTGNNQPQHF
v_gene: TRBV7-9
abundance: NA
j_gene: TRBJ1-5
d_gene: TRBD1